The 17 T cell receptor beta chains listed next were all sequenced from one sample in a study of blood T cell repertoires in COVID-19. Only in-frame clones appear in the TCRdb table, and some are missing; sequencing was by immunoSEQ multiplex PCR. The sample lists about 120,000 clones, about four fifths occurring once. Specimen: peripheral blood. These receptors came from a woman aged 60 to 75 with acute or convalescent COVID-19.

V gene TRBV4-2 combines with J gene TRBJ1-5, with 9 nucleotides matching TRBD1. The CDR3 spans 19 residues. Losses at the gene ends were 0 bases for V and 0 bases for J; bases not matched to a gene: 9. CDR1 and CDR2 from the germline V gene are LGHNA and YNFKEQ. The CDR3 region has the DNA TGTGCCAGCAGCCAAGATACGGGACAGGGCTTCTATAGCAATCAGCCCCAGCATTTT. This codes for CASSQDTGQGFYSNQPQHF.

This sequence joins TRBV2 and TRBJ2-5; D gene unclear. Germline V gives CDR1 SNHLY, CDR2 FYNNEI. V was cut by 3 bases and J by 5 bases, with 10 bases left in between. The CDR3 contains 13 residues. The CDR3 DNA reads as TGTGCCAGCAGTGAGGGCACTCGGGAGACCCAGTACTTC. Translating it yields CASSEGTRETQYF.

V and J are TRBV19 and TRBJ2-1, with 12 bases matching TRBD2. Germline V gene data show CDR1 as LNHDA and CDR2 as SQIVND (reference sequence). The CDR3 extends over 15 amino acids. The J segment lost 8 bases and the V segment lost 3 bases, leaving 5 bases of the junction unmatched. The chain's CDR3 is CASSIGTSGWDEQFF. The CDR3 bases are TGTGCCAGTAGTATCGGGACTAGCGGGTGGGATGAGCAGTTCTTC.

The genes are TRBV18 and TRBJ1-3; 9 bases agree with TRBD1. Trimming took 6 bases from V and 4 from J; bases not matched to a gene: 10. The CDR3 is 16 residues long. The germline V gene encodes CDR1 KGHSH and CDR2 LQKENI. CDR3 DNA: TGTGCCAGCTCGCGTGGAAACAGGGGGCACGGAAACACCATATATTTT. The encoded protein is CASSRGNRGHGNTIYF.

This sequence joins TRBV5-4 and TRBJ1-2; 12 positions match TRBD1. Trimming at V came to 4 bases and at J to 2 bases, leaving 9 bases not matched to a gene. There are 17 residues in the CDR3. Germline values: CDR1 SGHNT, CDR2 YYREEE (reference sequence). This CDR3 reads CASSPPGTGGGNYGYTF. Written as DNA, the CDR3 is TGTGCCAGCAGCCCGCCCGGGACAGGGGGCGGGAACTATGGCTACACCTTC.

V and J are TRBV2 and TRBJ2-5; D unresolved. The germline V gene encodes CDR1 SNHLY and CDR2 FYNNEI. The length of the CDR3 is 13 residues. Trimming removed 1 base at V and 4 bases at J, with 7 bases between. CDR3 bases: TGTGCCAGCAGTGAAGGTAGCAGAGAGACCCAGTACTTC. It codes for CASSEGSRETQYF. Variable domain in full (rest from reference TRBV2 and TRBJ2-5): EPEVTQTPSHQVTQMGQEVILRCVPISNHLYFYWYRQILGQKVEFLVSFYNNEISEKSEIFDDQFSVERPDGSNFTLKIRSTKLEDSAMYFCASSEGSRETQYFGPGTRLLVL.

The chain has TRBV27 and TRBJ1-1; 7 bases line up with TRBD1. This CDR3 comprises 14 residues. After removal of 7 bases from V and 1 base from J, the junction contained 6 bases not matched to a gene. Germline V gives CDR1 MNHEY, CDR2 SMNVEV (reference sequence). The CDR3 DNA sequence: TGTGCCAGCACCCGCCGACAGGGGAACACTGAAGCTTTCTTT. Protein product: CASTRRQGNTEAFF.

The chain combines TRBV7-6 with TRBJ2-7, with 7 positions matching TRBD1. This CDR3 comprises 15 residues. From germline, CDR1 is SGHVS and CDR2 FNYEAQ. Germline trimming cut 5 bases from V and 2 bases from J; bases unmatched to any gene: 9. CDR3 sequence (DNA): TGTGCCAGCAGCCTTAGTACACAGGGGCCCTACGAGCAGTACTTC. This encodes CASSLSTQGPYEQYF.

The rearrangement joins TRBV9 to TRBJ1-5, with TRBD1 matching 11 bases. This CDR3 has 18 amino acids. Germline lookup yields CDR1 SGDLS and CDR2 YYNGEE. J gave up 0 bases and V 0 bases, and 5 bases lay outside the gene matches. The CDR3 region has the DNA TGTGCCAGCAGCGTAGCCCGGGACAGGGGGTATAGCAATCAGCCCCAGCATTTT. Translation: CASSVARDRGYSNQPQHF.

The V and J genes are TRBV30 and TRBJ2-1; possibly TRBD1 for D (5 bases). V gave up 8 bases and J gave up 4 bases, with 12 bases separating them. Germline V gene sequence: CDR1 GTSNPN, CDR2 SVGIG (reference sequence). The CDR3 is made up of 12 amino acids. The chain's CDR3 is CAVSRGYNEQFF. DNA of the CDR3: TGTGCCGTTTCTAGGGGATACAATGAGCAGTTCTTC.

The V and J genes are TRBV19 and TRBJ1-5, with D unclear. CDR3 length: 13 residues. From germline, CDR1 is LNHDA and CDR2 SQIVND (reference sequence). V lost 5 bases and J lost 1, with 6 bases in between. The DNA of the CDR3 is TGTGCCAGTAGTCTTGAGAGCAATCAGCCCCAGCATTTT. This translates into CASSLESNQPQHF. Combining the CDR3 with reference TRBV19 and TRBJ1-5 gives the whole variable domain DGGITQSPKYLFRKEGQNVTLSCEQNLNHDAMYWYRQDPGQGLRLIYYSQIVNDFQKGDIAEGYSVSREKKESFPLTVTSAQKNPTAFYLCASSLESNQPQHFGDGTRLSIL.

This rearrangement joins TRBV14 to TRBJ2-1; D may be TRBD2 (6 bases). This CDR3 region has 16 residues. Germline values: CDR1 SGHDN, CDR2 FVKESK. With 0 bases removed from V and 0 bases from J, the gap between germline ends came to 9 bases. The CDR3 region is CASSQDGGSSYNEQFF. CDR3 DNA sequence: TGTGCCAGCAGCCAAGACGGAGGGAGCTCCTACAATGAGCAGTTCTTC.

This chain joins TRBV5-1 and TRBJ2-5, with 7 bases identical to TRBD1. This CDR3 region has 14 residues. CDR1 and CDR2 from the germline V gene are SGHRS and YFSETQ. With 4 bases clipped from V and 1 base from J, the junction kept 4 bases outside the gene matches. CDR3 DNA: TGCGCCAGCAGCACCTGGGACAGCCAAGAGACCCAGTACTTC. It encodes CASSTWDSQETQYF.

V and J are TRBV12-3 or TRBV12-4 and TRBJ1-1; D is unresolved. This CDR3 comprises 13 residues. The ends were cut back, 8 bases at V and 7 bases at J, with 17 bases in the middle. CDR3 nucleotide sequence: TGTGCCAGCCAACCCGGCCAGGCAGTTGAAGCTTTCTTT. Its protein is CASQPGQAVEAFF.

As for this clone: Other DNA sequences in this specimen translate into the identical CDR3. The rearrangement links TRBV7-9 to TRBJ1-6; no definite D call. The CDR3 runs to 15 residues. Germline CDR1 reads SEHNR; CDR2 reads FQNEAQ (reference sequence). Trimming took 1 base from V and 7 from J, leaving 11 bases between them. The CDR3 DNA follows: TGTGCCAGCAGCTTAGACGGCAGACTAAATTCACCCCTCCACTTT. Translated, it gives CASSLDGRLNSPLHF.

This sequence joins TRBV7-3 and TRBJ1-5, with 9 bases matching TRBD1. In germline, CDR1 is SGHTA, CDR2 FQGTGA. The CDR3 has 17 residues. Trimming took 1 base from V and 5 from J; bases not matched to a gene: 9. In nucleotides, the CDR3 is TGTGCCAGCAGCTTAATCAAACAGGGGGCAGGGGATCAGCCCCAGCATTTT. This encodes CASSLIKQGAGDQPQHF.

The genes are TRBV4-3 and TRBJ1-2; 10 bases are a match to TRBD1. Germline CDR1 reads LGHNA; CDR2 reads YSLEER. J was trimmed by 4 bases and V by 4 bases; bases with no gene match: 9. The length of the CDR3 is 16 residues. The CDR3 DNA is TGCGCCAGCAGCCTGGGCGGGGACAGGGGATTCTATGGCTACACCTTC. This sequence encodes CASSLGGDRGFYGYTF.